This TCR beta chain was profiled in a study of blood T cell repertoires in COVID-19. In the original workflow: Counts of nucleated cells, estimated from reference gene primer amplification, were obtained. Assay: immunoSEQ multiplex PCR; the TCRdb copy retains only in-frame clones and omits some. That table furnishes V, J and clone size, whereas the DNA furnished D and trimming. Among 200,000 to 250,000 clones, under 90% were seen once, and the ten largest hold roughly 4.2%. Trimming shortened V by 6 bases and J by 0 bases, and 8 bases separated the two germline ends. This CDR3 is built from 13 residues. The germline V gene encodes CDR1 KGHSH and CDR2 LQKENI.

This TCR was sampled from a man aged 50-60 years with acute or convalescent COVID-19. This chain links TRBV18 with TRBJ1-1; D is perhaps TRBD1 (5 bases). The source material was peripheral blood. CDR3 bases: TGTGCCAGCTCCCAGGGTCTGAACACTGAAGCTTTCTTT. Translating it yields CASSQGLNTEAFF.